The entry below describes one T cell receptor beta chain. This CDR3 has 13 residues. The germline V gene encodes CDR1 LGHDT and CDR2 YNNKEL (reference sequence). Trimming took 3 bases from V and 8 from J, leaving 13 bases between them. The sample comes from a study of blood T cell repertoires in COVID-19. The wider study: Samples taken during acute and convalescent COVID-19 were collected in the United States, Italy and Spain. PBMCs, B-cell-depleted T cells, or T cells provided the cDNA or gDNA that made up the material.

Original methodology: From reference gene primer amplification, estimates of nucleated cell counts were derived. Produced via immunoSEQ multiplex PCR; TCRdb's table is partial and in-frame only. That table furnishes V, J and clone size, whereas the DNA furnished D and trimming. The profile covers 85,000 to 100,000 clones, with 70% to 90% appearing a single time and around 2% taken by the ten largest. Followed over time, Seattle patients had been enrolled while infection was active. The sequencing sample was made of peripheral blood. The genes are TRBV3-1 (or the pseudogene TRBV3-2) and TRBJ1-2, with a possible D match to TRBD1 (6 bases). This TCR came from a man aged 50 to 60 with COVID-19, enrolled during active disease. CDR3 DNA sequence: TGTGCCAGCAGCCATAGAACAGGGAGCGGCTACACCTTC. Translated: CASSHRTGSGYTF.